This TCR beta chain appears in the sequencing data of a study of memory CD8 T cells in hepatitis C reinfection. Across the whole study: A couple of donors cleared primary HCV but became chronic after reinfection.

Points on this clone: Antigen unknown.

CDR3 length: 22 amino acids. CDR1 is MNHEY, CDR2 SMNVEV, per germline (reference sequence). The junction had 31 bases not matched to a gene; V was cut back by 7 bases and J by 1 base. Measured with immunoSEQ multiplex PCR; TCRdb has only the in-frame clones, and not every one. The table records about 50,000 clones, 89% of them present only once. Study-wide results and limits: With roughly five donors, public clonotype conclusions could not be definitive.

Time point defined: late/post reinfection, 12 to 24 weeks after detection. Sorted cells were sequenced directly ex vivo without any in vitro expansion. People who inject drugs from Montreal's HEPCO study were the donors. Total naive CD8 T cells were sorted as viable CD3+ CD8+ CD45RO- cells from two donors. This TCR was sampled from a man between 18 and 35 years old with hepatitis C virus infection. This chain connects TRBV27 to TRBJ2-7; 7 positions agree with TRBD2. Sequenced: naive CD8+ T cells sorted from blood. CDR3 sequence (DNA): TGTGCCAGCATAGTAATTCAGGTAAGTCCCTCGCTCGGCGGGAGAAGGTCCTACGAGCAGTACTTC. Encoded protein: CASIVIQVSPSLGGRRSYEQYF.